The 31 T cell receptor beta chains in this list originate from one sample, sequenced in a study of T cell changes during pregnancy in multiple sclerosis. This table comes from immunoSEQ multiplex PCR, and its TCRdb copy is limited to in-frame clones, with some not included. The table lists roughly 14,000 clones, about 80% of them singletons, with about a sixth in the top ten. The sample here was CD8+ T cells from peripheral blood mononuclear cells, taken after pregnancy. The receptors were sampled from a female donor in good health, enrolled as a control in a pregnancy study.

The gene calls are TRBV7-2 and TRBJ2-5; D is ambiguous. Germline CDR1 and CDR2: SGHTA and FQGNSA. Trimming cost V 2 bases and J 1 base, with 11 bases left between them. The length of the CDR3 is 15 residues. The CDR3 loop is CASSLRLRFQETQYF. As DNA, the CDR3 is TGTGCCAGCAGCTTACGTCTCAGGTTCCAAGAGACCCAGTACTTC.

This clone came up a few times. The chain couples TRBV14 to TRBJ1-3; D uncertain. Trimming cost V 6 bases and J 4 bases, with 10 bases left between them. Germline V gene data show CDR1 as SGHDN and CDR2 as FVKESK. The CDR3 has 13 residues. The CDR3 DNA follows: TGTGCCAGCAGACCAGCCGGGGGAAACACCATATATTTT. Amino acid sequence: CASRPAGGNTIYF.

The V call is TRBV12-5, the J call TRBJ1-1, with TRBD1 matching 10 bases. There are 12 residues in the CDR3. Germline CDR1 is LGHNT and CDR2 is FRNRAP. Trimming at V came to 5 bases and at J to 6 bases, leaving 0 bases not matched to a gene. As DNA, the CDR3 is TGTGCTAGTGGTGACAGGGGGCCTGAAGCTTTCTTT. Residues: CASGDRGPEAFF. Full variable domain (missing parts from reference TRBV12-5 and TRBJ1-1): DARVTQTPRHKVTEMGQEVTMRCQPILGHNTVFWYRQTMMQGLELLAYFRNRAPLDDSGMPKDRFSAEMPDATLATLKIQPSEPRDSAVYFCASGDRGPEAFFGQGTRLTVV.

The chain joins TRBV29-1 to TRBJ1-1, with TRBD1 as a possible D gene (6 bases). Germline-derived CDR1 and CDR2 are SQVTM and ANQGSEA. The CDR3 runs 15 residues. V shed 2 bases and J shed 4 bases, with 17 bases lying between them. DNA for the CDR3: TGCAGCGTTGAACCAGGGGTTACCGGAAGCACTGAAGCTTTCTTT. This gives the protein CSVEPGVTGSTEAFF.

In regard to this clone: Other nucleotide sequences in the sample specify the same CDR3. The chain carries TRBV7-2 and TRBJ2-7; D gene uncertain. Trimming shortened V by 2 bases and J by 3 bases, and 5 bases separated the two germline ends. Germline V lookup: CDR1 SGHTA, CDR2 FQGNSA. The CDR3 sequence is 12 residues long. The CDR3 reads CASSLRSYEQYF. The DNA for the CDR3 is TGTGCCAGCAGCTTACGGAGCTACGAGCAGTACTTC.

The chain combines TRBV2 with TRBJ2-7; possible D gene TRBD1, 5 bases. Trimming took 5 bases from V and 3 from J, leaving 14 bases between them. The V gene's germline CDR1 is SNHLY and CDR2 FYNNEI. This CDR3 is built from 14 residues. CDR3 residues: CASSYDSGDYEQYF. The CDR3, as DNA: TGTGCCAGCAGTTATGACAGTGGCGACTACGAGCAGTACTTC.

The chain is built from TRBV28 and TRBJ2-5, with D uncertain. This CDR3 is built from 13 residues. The ends were cut back, 3 bases at V and 4 bases at J, with 9 bases in the middle. CDR1 and CDR2 (germline): MDHEN, SYDVKM. DNA for the CDR3: TGTGCCAGCAGTTTTCTGTCGCGAGAGACCCAGTACTTC. Amino acids: CASSFLSRETQYF.

This clone has a handful of counts. V and J are TRBV11-2 and TRBJ1-1; TRBD1 might be the D (6 bases). The CDR3 loop spans 13 amino acids. CDR1 and CDR2 from the germline V gene are SGHAT and FQNNGV. Trimming stripped 11 bases from V and 4 bases from J, with 17 bases between. This CDR3 is CAVRSGVGTEAFF. The DNA for the CDR3 is TGTGCCGTACGATCAGGGGTCGGCACTGAAGCTTTCTTT.

This sequence joins TRBV10-2 and TRBJ1-1; TRBD1 matches 12 bases. J gave up 4 bases and V 7 bases, and 7 bases lay outside the gene matches. The CDR3 spans 15 residues. Germline V lookup: CDR1 WSHSY, CDR2 SAAADI. CDR3 sequence: CASTPGQGAFTEAFF. CDR3 sequence (DNA): TGCGCCAGCACCCCGGGACAGGGGGCCTTCACTGAAGCTTTCTTT.

This clone was picked up one time. J is TRBJ1-1 and V is TRBV7-2, with 8 bases identical to TRBD1. The trim removed 5 bases at V and 0 bases at J, leaving 5 bases unmatched. Per the germline V gene, CDR1 is SGHTA and CDR2 is FQGNSA. The CDR3 is 15 amino acids. CDR3: CASSPRTGMNTEAFF. The DNA for the CDR3 is TGTGCCAGCAGCCCAAGGACAGGGATGAACACTGAAGCTTTCTTT.

The chain employs TRBV9 and TRBJ1-5, with 9 positions matching TRBD1. The CDR3 covers 14 residues. Trimming took 3 bases from V and 6 from J; bases not matched to a gene: 4. Looked up from germline, CDR1 is SGDLS and CDR2 is YYNGEE. In DNA form, the CDR3 reads TGTGCCAGCAGCGCGGGACAGGGTGGTCAGCCCCAGCATTTT. This translates into CASSAGQGGQPQHF.

In this sample, this clone turned up once. V is TRBV4-3 and J is TRBJ1-2; tentative D call: TRBD1 (5 bases). The CDR3 totals 16 residues. CDR1 is LGHNA, CDR2 YSLEER, per germline. Trimming stripped 1 base from V and 4 bases from J, with 16 bases between. The CDR3 loop reads CASSQGRGGSGYGYTF. The CDR3 nucleotides are TGCGCCAGCAGCCAAGGGAGGGGCGGTTCAGGCTATGGCTACACCTTC.

The chain links TRBV10-3 to TRBJ1-6; D is perhaps TRBD1 (6 bases). Germline CDR1 reads ENHRY; CDR2 reads SYGVKD. The CDR3 runs 11 residues. The CDR3 DNA sequence: TGTGCGGCGGGGGGCGATTCACCCCTCCACTTT. Translating gives CAAGGDSPLHF.

This rearrangement joins TRBV6-1 to TRBJ1-2; TRBD1 matches 7 bases. Germline CDR1 is MNHNS and CDR2 is SASEGT. Unmatched junction bases numbered 14, after V lost 4 bases and J lost 6 bases. This CDR3 is 16 amino acids long. CDR3 in amino acids: CASSGPQRDRDDGYTF. CDR3 nucleotide sequence: TGTGCCAGCAGTGGACCCCAAAGAGACAGGGATGATGGCTACACCTTC.

The chain carries TRBV28 and TRBJ2-2; 7 nucleotides match TRBD1. The junction had 9 bases not matched to a gene; V was cut back by 5 bases and J by 9 bases. Per the germline V gene, CDR1 is MDHEN and CDR2 is SYDVKM. There are 14 residues in the CDR3. Here the CDR3 DNA reads TGTGCCAGCAGTCTCACCCAAGGGGGCAGGGAGCTGTTTTTT. Its protein product is CASSLTQGGRELFF.

The V call is TRBV19, the J call TRBJ2-7, with 9 bases matching TRBD1. The CDR3 length is 16 residues. Looked up from germline, CDR1 is LNHDA and CDR2 is SQIVND (reference sequence). The V gene end was trimmed by 7 bases and the J gene end by 5 bases; junction bases not matched to a gene: 15. The CDR3 sequence: CASTPTGTGSLHEQYF. In DNA form, the CDR3 reads TGTGCCAGTACCCCAACCGGGACAGGGTCTCTACACGAGCAGTACTTC.

The CDR3 sequence is CASSPTTEGGETQYF. The DNA for the CDR3 is TGTGCCAGCAGTCCTACAACAGAAGGCGGGGAGACCCAGTACTTC. The chain joins TRBV6-4 to TRBJ2-5; possibly TRBD2 for D (5 bases). CDR3 length: 15 amino acids. The germline V gene encodes CDR1 MRHNA and CDR2 SNTAGT. With 5 bases removed from V and 5 bases from J, the gap between germline ends came to 18 bases.

This chain connects TRBV5-6 to TRBJ2-5; D might be TRBD1 (6 bases). The tail of the sequence fits TRBJ2-7 better, so the J call may be wrong. CDR1 and CDR2 from the germline V gene are SGHDT and YYEEEE. CDR3 length: 17 amino acids. CDR3 residues: CASSLAGQGIVDYEQYF. Here the CDR3 DNA reads TGTGCCAGCAGCTTGGCTGGGCAGGGGATAGTAGACTACGAGCAGTACTTC.

This sequence joins TRBV27 and TRBJ1-1; D is perhaps TRBD1 (6 bases). The CDR3 runs 13 residues. Germline V CDR1 and CDR2: MNHEY, SMNVEV (reference sequence). Trimming removed 2 bases from V and 3 bases from J, with 7 bases in between. CDR3 in amino acids: CASSLGQYTEAFF. The CDR3 DNA follows: TGTGCCAGCAGTTTAGGACAGTACACTGAAGCTTTCTTT.

This chain uses TRBV18 with TRBJ1-1, with D possibly matching TRBD1 (5 bases). CDR3 size: 12 residues. The germline V gene has CDR1 KGHSH and CDR2 LQKENI. V lost 3 bases and J lost 8, with 10 bases in between. The CDR3 loop is CASSPGGPEAFF. CDR3 DNA: TGTGCCAGCTCACCCGGGGGACCAGAAGCTTTCTTT.

The J gene is TRBJ2-1, the V gene TRBV9; D possibly corresponds to TRBD2 (7 bases). The CDR3 length is 15 residues. Per germline, CDR1 SGDLS and CDR2 YYNGEE. The V and J ends lost 0 bases and 7 bases respectively, with 14 bases between them. CDR3 residues: CASSVGGGAGNEQFF. The CDR3 region has the DNA TGTGCCAGCAGCGTAGGCGGGGGCGCGGGGAATGAGCAGTTCTTC.

This clone showed up just once. The chain couples TRBV9 to TRBJ2-7; TRBD2 matches at 10 bases. J gave up 3 bases and V 3 bases, and 3 bases lay outside the gene matches. CDR1 SGDLS and CDR2 YYNGEE come from the germline V gene. There are 14 residues in the CDR3. CDR3 coding DNA: TGTGCCAGCAGCGCCGCTAGCGGGAGCTACGAGCAGTACTTC. This encodes CASSAASGSYEQYF. Supplemented by reference TRBV9 and TRBJ2-7, the full variable domain reads DSGVTQTPKHLITATGQRVTLRCSPRSGDLSVYWYQQSLDQGLQFLIQYYNGEERAKGNILERFSAQQFPDLHSELNLSSLELGDSALYFCASSAASGSYEQYFGPGTRLTVT.

At least ten counts were recorded for this clone. CDR3 sequence (DNA): TGCGCCAGCAGCCAAGATAGGGACTCCTGGTCGGGGGAGCTGTTTTTT. As protein: CASSQDRDSWSGELFF. The chain recombines TRBV4-1 with TRBJ2-2; the D gene is possibly TRBD2 (6 bases). V lost 0 bases, J lost 8 bases, and 16 bases lay in between. The V gene's germline CDR1 is MGHRA and CDR2 YSYEKL. The CDR3 consists of 16 residues.

This sequence joins TRBV2 and TRBJ1-2; possible D gene TRBD1, 6 bases. V was trimmed by 5 bases and J by 0 bases, leaving 16 bases between them. The CDR3 spans 16 residues. Germline values: CDR1 SNHLY, CDR2 FYNNEI. CDR3 in DNA: TGTGCCAGCAGTAGGTACAGGGACGATTCTAACTATGGCTACACCTTC. Amino acid sequence: CASSRYRDDSNYGYTF.

The rearrangement joins TRBV27 to TRBJ1-2; TRBD1 agrees at 8 bases. The CDR3 extends over 17 amino acids. Trimming took 4 bases from V and 0 from J; bases not matched to a gene: 10. Germline CDR1 reads MNHEY; CDR2 reads SMNVEV (reference sequence). The DNA for the CDR3 is TGTGCCAGCAGTTCTGCAGGGGGCGGAGTCGCTAACTATGGCTACACCTTC. Its protein product is CASSSAGGGVANYGYTF.

This chain uses TRBV18 with TRBJ1-5; 7 bases line up with TRBD1. In germline, CDR1 is KGHSH, CDR2 LQKENI. Trimming at V came to 3 bases and at J to 2 bases, leaving 7 bases not matched to a gene. This CDR3 spans 16 amino acids. The CDR3 spells CASSPRRQGGNQPQHF. The CDR3 bases are TGTGCCAGCTCACCTCGTCGACAGGGTGGCAATCAGCCCCAGCATTTT.

This sequence joins TRBV19 and TRBJ1-1; TRBD1 agrees at 9 bases. This CDR3 has 17 residues. Germline-derived CDR1 and CDR2 are LNHDA and SQIVND (reference sequence). The V gene end was trimmed by 1 base and the J gene end by 4 bases; junction bases not matched to a gene: 10. This CDR3 reads CASSIVRLTGGLTEAFF. CDR3 nucleotide sequence: TGTGCCAGTAGTATAGTCCGGCTGACAGGGGGGCTCACTGAAGCTTTCTTT.

The V gene is TRBV2, the J gene TRBJ1-1; tentatively, D is TRBD1 (6 bases). V was trimmed by 3 bases and J by 0 bases, leaving 14 bases between them. Germline V gives CDR1 SNHLY, CDR2 FYNNEI. There are 16 residues in the CDR3. CDR3 bases: TGTGCCAGCAGTGACGCCGGGACAAACATGAACACTGAAGCTTTCTTT. Its translation: CASSDAGTNMNTEAFF.

This rearrangement joins TRBV12-1 to TRBJ2-5; the table's D call of TRBD2 was not tested on the DNA. TRBV12-1 is tagged as a pseudogene. The CDR3 sequence is 17 residues long. The CDR3 sequence: CASSFLKWREGMETQYF. The CDR3 DNA is TGTGCCAGCAGCTTTCTTAAATGGCGGGAGGGAATGGAGACCCAGTACTTC.

The chain carries TRBV10-3 and TRBJ1-4; TRBD1 might be the D (5 bases). V was shortened by 6 bases and J by 0 bases, with 17 bases between the two germline ends. The V gene's germline CDR1 is ENHRY and CDR2 SYGVKD. The CDR3 spans 17 residues. The CDR3 bases are TGTGCCATCAGGGACACCGGGTCCTCTACAACTAATGAAAAACTGTTTTTT. Translating gives CAIRDTGSSTTNEKLFF.

This chain links TRBV5-1 with TRBJ2-1; the match to TRBD2 covers 7 bases. The CDR3 totals 15 residues. Unmatched junction bases numbered 2, after V lost 2 bases and J lost 0 bases. The germline V gene encodes CDR1 SGHRS and CDR2 YFSETQ. The CDR3 spells CASSLAGPSYNEQFF. The CDR3 DNA follows: TGCGCCAGCAGCTTAGCGGGACCCTCCTACAATGAGCAGTTCTTC.